This T cell receptor (beta chain) came from a study of T cell responses to AZD1222 COVID-19 vaccine. The study, taken as a whole, reports: White British donors predominated, females outnumbered males, and clonal diversity was possibly underestimated. Within unmutated variant regions lay the reported targets of nearly half of spike-specific TCRs.

Regarding this clone: Its antigen remains unknown.

This CDR3 spans 17 amino acids. Germline CDR1 reads SGHRS; CDR2 reads YFSETQ. With 1 base removed from V and 3 bases from J, the gap between germline ends came to 19 bases. Clones were sequenced by immunoSEQ multiplex PCR, and TCRdb holds only the in-frame ones, with some missing. Among 98,000 or so clones, 89% were seen once, and the ten largest hold around 20%. The source is an adult in good health. The chain has TRBV5-1 and TRBJ1-1; TRBD1 is a possible D gene (6 bases). The sequencing used peripheral blood, collected on day 0 of AZD1222 vaccination. The CDR3 loop is CASSLQPSQGLHTEAFF. In nucleotides, the CDR3 is TGCGCCAGCAGCTTGCAACCCTCCCAGGGGCTGCACACTGAAGCTTTCTTT.